A selection of T cell receptor beta chains follows, all from one sample in a study of shared clonotypes between healthy human individuals. Sequencing was performed with immunoSEQ multiplex PCR; in TCRdb, only in-frame clones are kept and a portion is missing. In the table there are about 380,000 clones, 96% of which are singletons. The source material was memory CD8+ T cells sorted from blood. These TCRs come from a man aged 25-40 years in good health. Each CDR3 is given with its conserved first and last residue. A D gene is named only where the DNA matches it firmly. Clone size, where shown, is once, few, many, or a class for clones that have expanded.

J gene,D gene,clone size,V gene,CDR3 protein
TRBJ2-1,TRBD1,NA,TRBV10-3,CAISGDRVFYNEQFF
TRBJ2-5,NA,NA,TRBV28,CASSLSPDLPGSRETQYF
TRBJ2-1,TRBD2,NA,TRBV18,CASSPLMTSLGSYNEQFF
TRBJ2-7,TRBD2,NA,TRBV11-2,CASSLDSGSLPPYEQYF
TRBJ1-3,NA,NA,TRBV19,CASSPSGTSGNTIYF
TRBJ2-1,NA,NA,TRBV6-9,CASSYSCTSRNIRVYNEQFF
TRBJ2-7,NA,NA,TRBV7-9,CASSLGTESYEQYF
TRBJ2-2,NA,NA,TRBV7-2,CASSLVYRGVGAGELFF
TRBJ2-7,NA,NA,TRBV7-8,CASSSSLYEQYF
TRBJ2-7,TRBD2,once,TRBV7-2,CASSRGSTSGINEQYF